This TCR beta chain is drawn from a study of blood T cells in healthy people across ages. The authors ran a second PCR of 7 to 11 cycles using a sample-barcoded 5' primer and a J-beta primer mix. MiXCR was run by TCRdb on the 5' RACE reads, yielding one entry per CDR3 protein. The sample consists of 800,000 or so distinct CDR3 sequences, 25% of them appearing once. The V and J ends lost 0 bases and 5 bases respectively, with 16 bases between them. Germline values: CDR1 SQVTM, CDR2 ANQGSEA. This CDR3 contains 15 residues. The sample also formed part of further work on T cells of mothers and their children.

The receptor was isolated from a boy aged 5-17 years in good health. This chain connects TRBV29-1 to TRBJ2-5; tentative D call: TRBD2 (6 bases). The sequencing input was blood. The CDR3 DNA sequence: TGCAGCGTTGAAGATCTGAGCAGGGAGGACGAGACCCAGTACTTC. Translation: CSVEDLSREDETQYF.